This T cell receptor beta chain was profiled in a study of T cells in Graves' hyperthyroidism and ophthalmopathy. Amplified TCR beta CDR3 regions derived from RNA transcripts. HTBI primers were the set used in a first-round RT-PCR of the TCR CDR3. TCRdb reanalysed the multiplex PCR reads using MiXCR and keeps one entry per CDR3 protein. The table shows a few hundred thousand distinct CDR3 sequences, with under 15% occurring only once. Overall study results and limits: Most expanded thyroid clonotypes above 0.001 recurred in blood.

Germline V gene data show CDR1 as SEHNR and CDR2 as FQNEAQ (reference sequence). The CDR3 is 14 residues long. J lost 6 bases, V lost 5 bases, and 9 bases had no gene match. Worth noting for this clonotype: The antigen is undetermined.

Patients with uncontrolled infections, other autoimmune diseases, pregnancy or lactation were excluded. The receptor was isolated from a woman between 25 and 40 years old with Graves' hyperthyroidism. This chain joins TRBV7-9 and TRBJ2-7; 8 bases fit TRBD2. Sequencing was performed on blood. For the CDR3, the DNA is TGTGCCAGCAGCCAGGCAGCGGGAGTGGCCGAGCAGTACTTC. Its protein is CASSQAAGVAEQYF.